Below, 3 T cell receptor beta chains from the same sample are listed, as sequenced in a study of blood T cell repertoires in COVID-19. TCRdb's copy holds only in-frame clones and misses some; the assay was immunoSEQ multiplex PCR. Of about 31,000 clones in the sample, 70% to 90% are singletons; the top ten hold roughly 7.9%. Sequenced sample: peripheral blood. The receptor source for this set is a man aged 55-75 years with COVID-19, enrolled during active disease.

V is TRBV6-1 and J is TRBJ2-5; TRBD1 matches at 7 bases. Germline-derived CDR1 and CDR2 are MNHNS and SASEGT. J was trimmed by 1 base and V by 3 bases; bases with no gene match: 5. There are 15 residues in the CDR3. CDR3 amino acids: CASSELTGPQETQYF. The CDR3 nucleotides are TGTGCCAGCAGTGAGTTGACAGGGCCCCAAGAGACCCAGTACTTC.

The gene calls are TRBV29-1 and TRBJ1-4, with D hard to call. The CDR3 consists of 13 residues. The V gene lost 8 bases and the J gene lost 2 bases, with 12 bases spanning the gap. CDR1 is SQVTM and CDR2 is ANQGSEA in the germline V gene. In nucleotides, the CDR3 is TGCAGCACTTCGGGATCCACTAATGAAAAACTGTTTTTT. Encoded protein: CSTSGSTNEKLFF.

CDR3 sequence: CASSQGFGTDTQYF. DNA for the CDR3: TGTGCCAGCAGTCAGGGGTTTGGCACAGATACGCAGTATTTT. The V gene is TRBV28, the J gene TRBJ2-3; possible D gene TRBD1, 6 bases. This CDR3 spans 14 amino acids. Germline V gene data show CDR1 as MDHEN and CDR2 as SYDVKM. V shed 5 bases and J shed 1 base, with 10 bases lying between them.